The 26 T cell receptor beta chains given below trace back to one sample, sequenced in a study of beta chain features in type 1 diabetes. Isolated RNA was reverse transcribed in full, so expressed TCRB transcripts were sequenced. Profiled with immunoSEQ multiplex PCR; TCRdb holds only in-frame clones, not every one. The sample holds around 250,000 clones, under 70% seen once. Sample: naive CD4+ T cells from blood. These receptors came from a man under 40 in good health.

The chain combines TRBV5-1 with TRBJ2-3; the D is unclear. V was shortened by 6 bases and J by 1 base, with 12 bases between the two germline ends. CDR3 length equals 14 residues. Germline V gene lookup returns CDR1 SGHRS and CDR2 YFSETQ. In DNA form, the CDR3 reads TGCGCCAGCACCACCCATTCAGGCACAGATACGCAGTATTTT. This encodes CASTTHSGTDTQYF.

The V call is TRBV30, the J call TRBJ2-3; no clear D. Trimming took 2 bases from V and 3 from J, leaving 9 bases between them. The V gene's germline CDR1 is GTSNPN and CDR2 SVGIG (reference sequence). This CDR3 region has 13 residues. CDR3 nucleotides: TGTGCCTGGAGTTGGGTTCCAACAGATACGCAGTATTTT. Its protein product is CAWSWVPTDTQYF.

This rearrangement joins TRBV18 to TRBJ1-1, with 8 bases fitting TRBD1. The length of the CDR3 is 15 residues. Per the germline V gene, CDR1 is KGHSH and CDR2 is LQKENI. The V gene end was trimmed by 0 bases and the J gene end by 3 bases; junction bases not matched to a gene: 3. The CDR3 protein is CASSPPDRVHTEAFF. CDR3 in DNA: TGTGCCAGCTCACCACCGGACAGGGTGCACACTGAAGCTTTCTTT.

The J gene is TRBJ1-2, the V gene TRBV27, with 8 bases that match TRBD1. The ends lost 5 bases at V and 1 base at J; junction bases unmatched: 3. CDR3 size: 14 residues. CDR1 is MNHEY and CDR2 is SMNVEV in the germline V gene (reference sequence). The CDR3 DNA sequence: TGTGCCAGCAGTCCTGGACAGGGTAACTATGGCTACACCTTC. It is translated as CASSPGQGNYGYTF.

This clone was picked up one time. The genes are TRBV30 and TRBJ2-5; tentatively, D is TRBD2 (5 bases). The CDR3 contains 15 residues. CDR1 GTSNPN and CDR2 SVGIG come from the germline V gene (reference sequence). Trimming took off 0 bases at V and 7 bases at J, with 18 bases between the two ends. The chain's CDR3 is CAWSVRSGGSGTQYF. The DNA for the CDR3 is TGTGCCTGGAGTGTACGATCGGGCGGGTCGGGGACCCAGTACTTC.

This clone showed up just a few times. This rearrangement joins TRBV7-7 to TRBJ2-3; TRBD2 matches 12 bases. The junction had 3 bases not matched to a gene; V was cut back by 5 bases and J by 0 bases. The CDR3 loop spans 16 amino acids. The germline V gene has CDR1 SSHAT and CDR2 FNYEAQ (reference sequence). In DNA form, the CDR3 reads TGTGCCAGCAGCCCGGGACTAGCGGGTAGCACAGATACGCAGTATTTT. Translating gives CASSPGLAGSTDTQYF.

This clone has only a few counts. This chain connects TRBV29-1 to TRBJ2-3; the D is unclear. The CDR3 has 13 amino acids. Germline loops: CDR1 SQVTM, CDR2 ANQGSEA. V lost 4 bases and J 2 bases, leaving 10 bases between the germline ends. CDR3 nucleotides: TGCAGCGTTGGGTCCAGAAACACAGATACGCAGTATTTT. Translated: CSVGSRNTDTQYF.

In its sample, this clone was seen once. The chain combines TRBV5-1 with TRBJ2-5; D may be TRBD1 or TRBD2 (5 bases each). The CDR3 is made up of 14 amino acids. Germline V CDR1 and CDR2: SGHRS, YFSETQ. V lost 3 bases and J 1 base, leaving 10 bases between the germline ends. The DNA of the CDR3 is TGCGCCAGCAGCTCCGGGACGCCCCAAGAGACCCAGTACTTC. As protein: CASSSGTPQETQYF.

The CDR3 here is CASSPSLAGGYEQYF. The CDR3 bases are TGTGCCAGCAGCCCCTCGCTAGCAGGGGGCTACGAGCAGTACTTC. The V and J genes are TRBV13 and TRBJ2-7, with 7 bases fitting TRBD1. V dropped 5 bases and J dropped 3; count of bases not matched to a gene: 10. The germline CDR1 and CDR2 sequences are PRHDT and FYEKMQ (reference sequence). The CDR3 sequence is 15 residues long.

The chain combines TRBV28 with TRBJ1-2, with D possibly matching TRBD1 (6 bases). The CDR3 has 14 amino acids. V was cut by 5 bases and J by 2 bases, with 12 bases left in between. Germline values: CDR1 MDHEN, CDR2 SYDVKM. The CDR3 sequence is CASSVYRDNYGYTF. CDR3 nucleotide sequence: TGTGCCAGCAGTGTATACAGGGACAACTATGGCTACACCTTC.

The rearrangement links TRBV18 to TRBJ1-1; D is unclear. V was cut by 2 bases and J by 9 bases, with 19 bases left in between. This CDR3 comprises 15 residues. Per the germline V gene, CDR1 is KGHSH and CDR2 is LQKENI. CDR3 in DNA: TGTGCCAGCTCACCAGTGTACCGGAGGCTGGAGAAAGCTTTCTTT. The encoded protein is CASSPVYRRLEKAFF.

The CDR3 sequence is CASSNTDRPYGYTF. The CDR3 nucleotides read TGTGCCAGCAGCAATACCGACAGGCCATATGGCTACACCTTC. This chain connects TRBV7-9 to TRBJ1-2; maybe TRBD1 (6 bases). Germline CDR1 SEHNR, CDR2 FQNEAQ (reference sequence). The V end was cut by 5 bases, the J end by 5 bases, with 15 bases between. The CDR3 is 14 amino acids.

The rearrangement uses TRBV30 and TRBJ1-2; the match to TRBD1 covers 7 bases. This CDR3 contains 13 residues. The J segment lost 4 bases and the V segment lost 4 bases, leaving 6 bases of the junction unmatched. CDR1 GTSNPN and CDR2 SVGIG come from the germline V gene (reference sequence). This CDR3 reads CAWTVQGVYGYTF. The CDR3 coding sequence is TGTGCCTGGACGGTGCAGGGGGTCTATGGCTACACCTTC. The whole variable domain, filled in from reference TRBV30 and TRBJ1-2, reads SQTIHQWPATLVQPVGSPLSLECTVEGTSNPNLYWYRQAAGRGLQLLFYSVGIGQISSEVPQNLSASRPQDRQFILSSKKLLLSDSGFYLCAWTVQGVYGYTFGSGTRLTVV.

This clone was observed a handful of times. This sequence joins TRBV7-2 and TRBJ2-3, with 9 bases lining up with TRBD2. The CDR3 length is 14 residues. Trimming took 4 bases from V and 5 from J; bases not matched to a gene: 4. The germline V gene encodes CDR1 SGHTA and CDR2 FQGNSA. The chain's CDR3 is CASSSAAGGDTQYF. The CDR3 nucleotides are TGTGCCAGCAGCTCCGCAGCGGGAGGAGATACGCAGTATTTT.

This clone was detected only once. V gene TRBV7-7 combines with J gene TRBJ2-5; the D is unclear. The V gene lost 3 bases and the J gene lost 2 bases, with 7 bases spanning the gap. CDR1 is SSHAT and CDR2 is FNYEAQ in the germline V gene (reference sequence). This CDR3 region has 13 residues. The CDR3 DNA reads TGTGCCAGCAGCTTTTGGTCACAAGAGACCCAGTACTTC. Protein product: CASSFWSQETQYF.

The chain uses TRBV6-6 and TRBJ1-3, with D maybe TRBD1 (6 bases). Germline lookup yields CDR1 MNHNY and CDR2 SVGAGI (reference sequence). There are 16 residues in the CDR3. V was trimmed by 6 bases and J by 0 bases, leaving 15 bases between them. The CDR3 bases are TGTGCCAGCAGCCCCAGGGGTATGAGCTCTGGAAACACCATATATTTT. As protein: CASSPRGMSSGNTIYF.

The CDR3 loop is CASSFDGRAGNIQYF. The DNA for the CDR3 is TGTGCCAGCAGCTTCGACGGGAGGGCCGGAAACATTCAGTACTTC. The V gene is TRBV7-9, the J gene TRBJ2-4, with 8 bases that match TRBD2. The CDR3 consists of 15 residues. V shed 3 bases and J 6 bases; nucleotides not matched to a gene: 7. Germline V gene sequence: CDR1 SEHNR, CDR2 FQNEAQ (reference sequence).

The CDR3 here is CSVVPWGRTDTQYF. The CDR3 nucleotides read TGCAGCGTTGTCCCCTGGGGCCGCACAGATACGCAGTATTTT. The genes are TRBV29-1 and TRBJ2-3; a possible D gene is TRBD1 (5 bases). The V gene lost 4 bases and the J gene lost 1 base, with 12 bases spanning the gap. The CDR3 covers 14 residues. CDR1 is SQVTM, CDR2 ANQGSEA, per germline.

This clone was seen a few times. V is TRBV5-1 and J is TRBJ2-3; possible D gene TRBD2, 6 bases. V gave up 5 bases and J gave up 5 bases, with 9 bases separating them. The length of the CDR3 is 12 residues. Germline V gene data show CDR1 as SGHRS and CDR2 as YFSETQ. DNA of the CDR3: TGCGCCAGCAGTCCCGGGAGAGATACGCAGTATTTT. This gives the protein CASSPGRDTQYF.

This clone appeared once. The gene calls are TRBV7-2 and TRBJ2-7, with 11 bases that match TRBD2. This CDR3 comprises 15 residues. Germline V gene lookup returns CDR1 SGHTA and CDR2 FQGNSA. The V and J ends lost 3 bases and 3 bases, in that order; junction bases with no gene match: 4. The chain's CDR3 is CASSFILAGGYEQYF. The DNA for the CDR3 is TGTGCCAGCAGCTTTATCCTAGCGGGAGGCTACGAGCAGTACTTC.

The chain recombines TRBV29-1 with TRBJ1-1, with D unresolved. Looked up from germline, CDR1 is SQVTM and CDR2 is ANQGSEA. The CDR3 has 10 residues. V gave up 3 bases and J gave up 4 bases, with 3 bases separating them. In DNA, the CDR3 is TGCAGCGTTGATACCACTGAAGCTTTCTTT. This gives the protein CSVDTTEAFF.

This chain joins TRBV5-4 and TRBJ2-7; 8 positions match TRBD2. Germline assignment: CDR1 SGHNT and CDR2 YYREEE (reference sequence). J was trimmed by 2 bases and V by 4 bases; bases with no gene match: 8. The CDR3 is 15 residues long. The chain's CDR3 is CASSPAGAGAYEQYF. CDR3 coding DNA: TGTGCCAGCAGCCCAGCGGGGGCAGGGGCCTACGAGCAGTACTTC.

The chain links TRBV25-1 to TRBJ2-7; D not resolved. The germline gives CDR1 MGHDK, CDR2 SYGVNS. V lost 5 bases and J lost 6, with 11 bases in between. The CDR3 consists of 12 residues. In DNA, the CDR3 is TGTGCCAGCAGTCAGGACCTTAGCGAGCAGTACTTC. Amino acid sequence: CASSQDLSEQYF.

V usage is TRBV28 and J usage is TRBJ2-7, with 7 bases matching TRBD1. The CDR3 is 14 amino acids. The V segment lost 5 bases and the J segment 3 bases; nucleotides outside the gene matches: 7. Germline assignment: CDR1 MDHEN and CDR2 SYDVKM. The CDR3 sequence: CASSRADRYYEQYF. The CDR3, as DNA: TGTGCCAGCAGTCGGGCGGACAGGTACTACGAGCAGTACTTC.

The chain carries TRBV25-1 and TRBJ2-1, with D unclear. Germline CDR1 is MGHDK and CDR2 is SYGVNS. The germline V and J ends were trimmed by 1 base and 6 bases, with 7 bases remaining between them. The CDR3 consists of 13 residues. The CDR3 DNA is TGTGCCAGCAGTGAATCCGGACCCAATGAGCAGTTCTTC. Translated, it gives CASSESGPNEQFF.

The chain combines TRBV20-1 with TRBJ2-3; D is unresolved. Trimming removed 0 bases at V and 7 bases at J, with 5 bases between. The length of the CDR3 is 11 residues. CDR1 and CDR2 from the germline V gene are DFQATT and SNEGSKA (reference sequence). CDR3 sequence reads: CSARDSHTQYF. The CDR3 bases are TGCAGTGCTAGAGATTCCCATACGCAGTATTTT.